This is a list of T cell receptor beta chains from one sample in a study of control samples from healthy donors and cancer patients. Assay used: immunoSEQ multiplex PCR; TCRdb lists only in-frame clones, some missing. The sample yields approximately 90,000 clones, about 89% seen once. The specimen sequenced was blood. These receptors were obtained from a young man in good health. CDR3s include the opening cysteine and the closing phenylalanine or tryptophan.

cdr3_length v_call cdr3_aa
12 TRBV10-1 CASSETRQPQHF
15 TRBV15 CATSRDKRNNEKLFF
15 TRBV4-1 CASSPEQENTDTQYF
15 TRBV6-1 CASSEVVTGNNGYTF
14 TRBV6-5 CASSYKVNWYGYTF
15 TRBV6-2/TRBV6-3 CASSPAGGNRNEQFF
15 TRBV7-2 CASSLEGSPNQPQHF
14 TRBV7-8 CASSLEGGHTEAFF
16 TRBV27 CASSSQGAKVNEKLFF
14 TRBV19 CASASGGSVETQYF
14 TRBV7-9 CASSLARTQTEAFF
13 TRBV29-1 CSVPSGGDYGYTF
14 TRBV19 CASSLYSYHYEQYF
15 TRBV2 CASSPNTANNYGYTF
12 TRBV7-2 CASSLGLNGYTF
15 TRBV6-5 CASSPGTGENQPQHF
15 TRBV10-3 CAISESGTGGYGYTF
18 TRBV28 CASTPGWSGGRNTGELFF
15 TRBV6-6 CASSYSLQGGETQYF
16 TRBV5-1 CASSPPTGAGTGELFF
15 TRBV6-5 CASSYSNIGNSPLHF
14 TRBV13 CASSLGRPTTEAFF
14 TRBV7-3 CASSSGTGNYGYTF
17 TRBV6-1 CASSVGEQGRTEYGYTF
16 TRBV6-6 CASSNSFRGTKNIQYF
15 TRBV19 CASSVRQPNTGELFF
13 TRBV18 CASCGTSTDTQYF
15 TRBV7-2 CASSLDRGTNSPLHF
13 TRBV7-6 CASGGGYNSPLHF
15 TRBV7-3 CASRASGGLPVEQFF
12 TRBV5-1 CASSLEKAEAFF
13 TRBV5-6 CASSRSGTNIQYF
15 TRBV28 CASSSPAWGGYGYTF
14 TRBV27 CATGGDRGTGELFF
15 TRBV5-6 CASSLRGYSNQPQHF
14 TRBV4-1 CASSQGANTGELFF
16 TRBV5-1 CASSLVSGSGANVLTF
17 TRBV27 CASTIRDRGLRNQPQHF